What follows are 17 T cell receptor beta chains derived from one specimen sequenced in a study of shared clonotypes between healthy human individuals (dated by TCRdb to 2020 to 2022). For the CD8 naive samples, CD45RO-negative cells were positively selected for CCR7, yielding a CD45RA+CCR7+ population from which TemRA cells were excluded. The receptor library was made with the immunoSEQ multiplex PCR assay. TCRdb mirrors the immuneACCESS table, restricted to in-frame sequences. Some clones are absent from its copies; in checked studies, under half trace to an unresolved V gene, and the reason for the others is unknown. The table for this sample lists roughly 2.1 million clones; about 92% of them were counted only once. The top ten hold 1.5% to 2% of the sample. The sample consisted of naive CD8+ T cells from PBMCs. The cell subset or site label on this specimen signifies: CD45RA+CCR7+. These receptor sequences come from a man aged 18 to 29 in good health. Some clones in this sample may be carry-over from other donors' samples.

This clone was counted once. V gene TRBV13 combines with J gene TRBJ2-3; weak D call: TRBD2 (5 bases). Germline V gene data show CDR1 as PRHDT and CDR2 as FYEKMQ (reference sequence). The CDR3 runs 16 residues. V lost 2 bases to trimming and J lost 10 bases, with 22 bases between them. CDR3 nucleotide sequence: TGTGCCAGCAGCTTACCGCACGGACTCCCCAAGGCCGCGCAGTATTTT. Translated, it gives CASSLPHGLPKAAQYF.

This sequence joins TRBV7-6 and TRBJ2-7, with 8 bases that match TRBD2. The ends lost 5 bases at V and 0 bases at J; junction bases unmatched: 9. The germline CDR1 and CDR2 sequences are SGHVS and FNYEAQ. The CDR3 spans 16 residues. The DNA for the CDR3 is TGTGCCAGCAGCCCCGGGGGGGGCGGCGGCTCCTACGAGCAGTACTTC. Protein sequence: CASSPGGGGGSYEQYF.

The chain links TRBV5-1 to TRBJ2-1, with a possible D match to TRBD2 (5 bases). Per germline, CDR1 SGHRS and CDR2 YFSETQ. With 0 bases removed from V and 6 bases from J, the gap between germline ends came to 10 bases. This CDR3 contains 14 residues. In DNA, the CDR3 is TGCGCCAGCAGCTTGGATGCTAGCATCAATGAGCAGTTCTTC. This translates into CASSLDASINEQFF.

The V call is TRBV10-3, the J call TRBJ2-7; 10 bases map to TRBD1. CDR1 is ENHRY, CDR2 SYGVKD, per germline. The CDR3 totals 17 residues. With V trimmed by 0 bases and J by 3 bases, 8 bases remained unmatched. Here the CDR3 reads CAISESDRGTLFYEQYF. CDR3 in DNA: TGTGCCATCAGTGAGTCGGACAGGGGGACCCTCTTCTACGAGCAGTACTTC.

This clone was picked up a small number of times. The chain couples TRBV10-3 to TRBJ1-1; D is unresolved. The V gene's germline CDR1 is ENHRY and CDR2 SYGVKD. Trimming took 7 bases from V and 0 from J, leaving 9 bases between them. The CDR3 totals 13 residues. The CDR3 protein is CAINRAMNTEAFF. As DNA, the CDR3 is TGTGCCATCAATCGGGCAATGAACACTGAAGCTTTCTTT.

The chain carries TRBV11-2 and TRBJ1-4; D is perhaps TRBD1 (5 bases). V dropped 1 base and J dropped 5 bases, with 14 bases sitting between them. CDR3 size: 16 residues. Per the germline V gene, CDR1 is SGHAT and CDR2 is FQNNGV. In DNA, the CDR3 is TGTGCCAGCAGCTTAGGAACAAGGGGCCTAAATGAAAAACTGTTTTTT. Residues: CASSLGTRGLNEKLFF.

Comment on this clone: The same CDR3 also results from other DNA sequences found in this sample. Written as DNA, the CDR3 is TGTGCCTCCTCGCCCTACAATGAGCAGTTCTTC. It codes for CASSPYNEQFF. This chain uses TRBV28 with TRBJ2-1; the D is unclear. The CDR3 consists of 11 residues. CDR1 is MDHEN, CDR2 SYDVKM, per germline. V lost 11 bases, J lost 2 bases, and 7 bases lay in between.

The chain combines TRBV7-8 with TRBJ2-1, with D possibly TRBD2 on 6 matching bases. This CDR3 comprises 16 residues. V was pared by 2 bases and J by 3 bases, with 14 bases between. CDR1 and CDR2 (germline): SGHVS, FQNEAQ. The CDR3 is CASSLFSAGLYNEQFF. The CDR3 nucleotides read TGTGCCAGCAGCTTATTTTCGGCGGGACTCTACAATGAGCAGTTCTTC.

The genes are TRBV19 and TRBJ1-1; D perhaps matches TRBD1 (5 bases). CDR3 size: 14 residues. Germline lookup yields CDR1 LNHDA and CDR2 SQIVND (reference sequence). The germline V and J ends were trimmed by 2 bases and 0 bases, with 7 bases remaining between them. Written as DNA, the CDR3 is TGTGCCAGTAGTATATGGGGGTTGAACACTGAAGCTTTCTTT. It is translated as CASSIWGLNTEAFF.

The chain employs TRBV14 and TRBJ2-7, with 9 bases that match TRBD1. J lost 3 bases, V lost 1 base, and 4 bases had no gene match. The CDR3 consists of 15 residues. Germline assignment: CDR1 SGHDN and CDR2 FVKESK. CDR3 DNA sequence: TGTGCCAGCAGCCAAGCGGGGACAGGGTACTACGAGCAGTACTTC. Protein product: CASSQAGTGYYEQYF.

The chain couples TRBV6-6 to TRBJ2-1; D gene uncertain. Germline CDR1 and CDR2: MNHNY and SVGAGI (reference sequence). Trimming stripped 5 bases from V and 4 bases from J, with 3 bases between. The CDR3 runs 11 residues. CDR3 residues: CASSTYNEQFF. The CDR3 nucleotides are TGTGCCAGCAGTACTTACAATGAGCAGTTCTTC.

The gene calls are TRBV7-9 and TRBJ2-1, with 10 bases matching TRBD2. Per the germline V gene, CDR1 is SEHNR and CDR2 is FQNEAQ (reference sequence). The CDR3 runs to 15 residues. Unmatched junction bases numbered 4, after V lost 5 bases and J lost 3 bases. The CDR3 nucleotides are TGTGCCAGCAGCCAACTAGCGGGAAGCTACAATGAGCAGTTCTTC. Encoded protein: CASSQLAGSYNEQFF.

This sequence joins TRBV28 and TRBJ2-1, with TRBD2 identical over 10 bases. The CDR3 consists of 14 residues. The germline V gene encodes CDR1 MDHEN and CDR2 SYDVKM. Losses at the gene ends were 8 bases for V and 4 bases for J; bases not matched to a gene: 5. The CDR3: CASEREGLYNEQFF. In DNA form, the CDR3 reads TGTGCCAGCGAGCGGGAGGGCCTGTACAATGAGCAGTTCTTC. Together with reference TRBV28 and TRBJ2-1, the CDR3 gives the full variable domain: DVKVTQSSRYLVKRTGEKVFLECVQDMDHENMFWYRQDPGLGLRLIYFSYDVKMKEKGDIPEGYSVSREKKERFSLILESASTNQTSMYLCASEREGLYNEQFFGPGTRLTVL.

This chain connects TRBV11-2 to TRBJ2-5; D not resolved. The CDR3 spans 15 residues. The germline CDR1 and CDR2 sequences are SGHAT and FQNNGV. V dropped 3 bases and J dropped 5 bases, with 16 bases sitting between them. The DNA of the CDR3 is TGTGCCAGCAGCTTGGTCAGGCCTTATAAGGAGACCCAGTACTTC. Translated, it gives CASSLVRPYKETQYF.

On this clone itself: At the DNA level, this CDR3 is encoded by other sequences in the same sample as well. The chain is built from TRBV27 and TRBJ1-5; unclear D gene. Trimming removed 1 base at V and 0 bases at J, with 7 bases between. CDR1 is MNHEY and CDR2 is SMNVEV in the germline V gene (reference sequence). The CDR3 length is 15 residues. The chain's CDR3 is CASSLLGNSNQPQHF. CDR3 in DNA: TGTGCCAGCAGTTTATTGGGGAATAGCAATCAGCCCCAGCATTTT.

This chain uses TRBV23-1 with TRBJ1-5; D gene ambiguous. TRBV23-1 has ORF status, its function being uncertain. CDR3 length: 12 residues. Trimming removed 8 bases at V and 1 base at J, with 6 bases between. The CDR3 DNA reads TGCGCCAGCCGCCGGAGCAATCAGCCCCAGCATTTT. Amino acid sequence: CASRRSNQPQHF.

In the case of this clone: Other DNA sequences from this sample encode an identical CDR3 as well. The rearrangement uses TRBV9 and TRBJ2-7, with TRBD2 matching over 13 bases. V gave up 3 bases and J gave up 4 bases; unmatched junction bases: 1. The CDR3 is made up of 14 amino acids. Germline loops: CDR1 SGDLS, CDR2 YYNGEE. Here the CDR3 reads CASSAGLAGYEQYF. CDR3 nucleotide sequence: TGTGCCAGCAGCGCGGGACTAGCGGGATACGAGCAGTACTTC.